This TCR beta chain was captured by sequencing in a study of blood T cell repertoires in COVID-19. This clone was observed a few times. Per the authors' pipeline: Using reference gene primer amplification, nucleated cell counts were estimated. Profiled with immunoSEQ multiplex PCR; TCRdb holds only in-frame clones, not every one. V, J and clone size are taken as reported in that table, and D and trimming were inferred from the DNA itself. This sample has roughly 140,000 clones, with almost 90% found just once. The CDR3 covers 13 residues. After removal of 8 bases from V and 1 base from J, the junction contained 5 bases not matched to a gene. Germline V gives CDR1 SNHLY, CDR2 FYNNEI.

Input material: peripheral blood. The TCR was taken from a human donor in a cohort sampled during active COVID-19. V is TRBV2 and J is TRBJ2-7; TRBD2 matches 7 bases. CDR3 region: CASFGRVSYEQYF. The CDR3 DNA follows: TGTGCCAGCTTTGGGAGGGTTTCCTACGAGCAGTACTTC.